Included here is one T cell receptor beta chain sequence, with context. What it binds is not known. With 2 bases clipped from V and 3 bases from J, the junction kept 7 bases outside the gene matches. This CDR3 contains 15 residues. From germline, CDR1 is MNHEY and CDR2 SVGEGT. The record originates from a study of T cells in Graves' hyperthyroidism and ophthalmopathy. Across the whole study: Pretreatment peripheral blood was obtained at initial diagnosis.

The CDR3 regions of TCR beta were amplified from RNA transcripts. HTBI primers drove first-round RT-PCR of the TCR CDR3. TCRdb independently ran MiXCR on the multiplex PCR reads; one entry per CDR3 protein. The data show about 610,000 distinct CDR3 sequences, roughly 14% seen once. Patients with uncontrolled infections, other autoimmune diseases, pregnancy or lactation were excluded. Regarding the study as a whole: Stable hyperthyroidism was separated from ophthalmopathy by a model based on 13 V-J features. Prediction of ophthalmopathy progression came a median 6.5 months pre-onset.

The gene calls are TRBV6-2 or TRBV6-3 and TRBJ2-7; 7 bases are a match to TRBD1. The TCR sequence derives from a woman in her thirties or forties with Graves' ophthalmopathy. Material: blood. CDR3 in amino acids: CASSYVPGQIYEQYF. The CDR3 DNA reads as TGTGCCAGCAGTTACGTCCCGGGACAGATCTACGAGCAGTACTTC.